Each of the 18 T cell receptor beta chains below was sequenced from the same sample in a study of cytomegalovirus exposure and HLA in healthy donors. Use of 60 Vbeta and 13 Jbeta primers characterized the PCR. The data were produced by immunoSEQ multiplex PCR, yet TCRdb's version contains in-frame clones alone and is incomplete. The sample carries about 120,000 clones, roughly 77% recorded once. The material sequenced was PBMCs. The receptors here all came from a man between 40 and 49 years old in good health and CMV-seronegative.

The chain is built from TRBV5-6 and TRBJ1-2; 8 bases align to TRBD1. V dropped 5 bases and J dropped 4; count of bases not matched to a gene: 7. The CDR3 is 14 residues long. Germline CDR1 reads SGHDT; CDR2 reads YYEEEE. The CDR3 coding sequence is TGTGCCAGCAGTTGGGACAGGACGTTCTATGGCTACACCTTC. The encoded protein is CASSWDRTFYGYTF.

This clone was counted only a few times. The V call is TRBV2, the J call TRBJ1-1; possibly TRBD1 for D (6 bases). CDR1 and CDR2 (germline): SNHLY, FYNNEI. The CDR3 extends over 14 amino acids. V lost 5 bases and J lost 5, with 15 bases in between. The CDR3 bases are TGTGCCAGCAGTTTACAGGGTCCTGGAACTGAAGCTTTCTTT. Encoded protein: CASSLQGPGTEAFF.

This clone appeared a few times. This sample also contains other DNA sequences that code for the same CDR3. This CDR3 is CASSMDRSYEQYF. The CDR3 nucleotides read TGTGCCAGTAGTATGGACAGGTCCTACGAGCAGTACTTC. The V and J genes are TRBV19 and TRBJ2-7; 7 bases map to TRBD1. The CDR3 has 13 amino acids. Germline lookup yields CDR1 LNHDA and CDR2 SQIVND (reference sequence). Trimming removed 3 bases from V and 1 base from J; junction bases left unmatched: 0.

The rearrangement links TRBV4-3 to TRBJ1-1, with no clear D. Per the germline V gene, CDR1 is LGHNA and CDR2 is YSLEER. V was shortened by 2 bases and J by 6 bases, with 10 bases between the two germline ends. The CDR3 totals 13 residues. CDR3: CASSQRREAEAFF. In DNA, the CDR3 is TGCGCCAGCAGCCAACGGCGGGAAGCTGAAGCTTTCTTT.

Of note for this clone: The germline gene is not matched at one end of the junction; a read error may be the cause. V gene TRBV2 combines with J gene TRBJ2-3; 12 positions match TRBD2. The germline CDR1 and CDR2 sequences are SNHLY and FYNNEI. This CDR3 is built from 16 residues. The DNA for the CDR3 is TGTGCCAGCAGGTCCAAACTAGCGGGGGGCACAGATGCGCAGTATTTT. Translated: CASRSKLAGGTDAQYF.

This chain joins TRBV18 and TRBJ2-5, with D tentatively TRBD1 (6 bases). CDR3 size: 14 residues. CDR1 is KGHSH, CDR2 LQKENI, per germline. V was shortened by 3 bases and J by 3 bases, with 11 bases between the two germline ends. The CDR3 sequence is CASSPDWTEETQYF. DNA of the CDR3: TGTGCCAGCTCACCGGACTGGACAGAAGAGACCCAGTACTTC.

The rearrangement joins TRBV7-8 to TRBJ2-1, with 8 bases fitting TRBD2. V lost 4 bases, J lost 3 bases, and 5 bases stayed unmatched. There are 15 residues in the CDR3. Germline V gene sequence: CDR1 SGHVS, CDR2 FQNEAQ. The CDR3 bases are TGTGCCAGCAGCTCACTAGCGGCGCTCTACAATGAGCAGTTCTTC. Translating gives CASSSLAALYNEQFF.

The rearrangement links TRBV29-1 to TRBJ2-7; TRBD1 might be the D (5 bases). This CDR3 contains 13 residues. Trimming shortened V by 3 bases and J by 1 base, and 10 bases separated the two germline ends. Germline V gene sequence: CDR1 SQVTM, CDR2 ANQGSEA. CDR3 in amino acids: CSVDGPGSYEQYF. The CDR3 nucleotides are TGCAGCGTTGATGGCCCAGGGTCCTACGAGCAGTACTTC.

The chain is built from TRBV27 and TRBJ1-1, with 8 bases that match TRBD1. The V gene's germline CDR1 is MNHEY and CDR2 SMNVEV (reference sequence). Germline trimming cut 4 bases from V and 0 bases from J; bases unmatched to any gene: 7. The CDR3 length is 16 residues. CDR3 in amino acids: CASSSLGQGMNTEAFF. The CDR3 coding sequence is TGTGCCAGCAGTTCCTTAGGACAGGGAATGAACACTGAAGCTTTCTTT.

V is TRBV10-3 and J is TRBJ1-5; D call uncertain. Germline V gene lookup returns CDR1 ENHRY and CDR2 SYGVKD. The CDR3 extends over 14 amino acids. The ends were cut back, 3 bases at V and 4 bases at J, with 10 bases in the middle. CDR3 nucleotides: TGTGCCATCAGTGATACAGTACGGAATCAGCCCCAGCATTTT. This codes for CAISDTVRNQPQHF.

V usage is TRBV6-4 and J usage is TRBJ1-1; 8 nucleotides match TRBD1. CDR1 is MRHNA, CDR2 SNTAGT, per germline. This CDR3 comprises 11 residues. The V gene end was trimmed by 9 bases and the J gene end by 7 bases; junction bases not matched to a gene: 4. The CDR3 region is CARDRACEAFF. CDR3 nucleotides: TGTGCCAGGGACAGGGCATGTGAAGCTTTCTTT.

The V and J genes are TRBV5-4 and TRBJ2-7; no clear D gene. Germline V gene data show CDR1 as SGHNT and CDR2 as YYREEE (reference sequence). This CDR3 spans 13 amino acids. V lost 4 bases and J 3 bases, leaving 11 bases between the germline ends. The CDR3 DNA follows: TGTGCCAGCAGCCACCCGAACAGCTACGAGCAGTACTTC. Protein product: CASSHPNSYEQYF.

This clone turned up a few times. This rearrangement joins TRBV6-5 to TRBJ2-7, with 7 bases identical to TRBD2. V shed 7 bases and J 3 bases; nucleotides not matched to a gene: 6. This CDR3 is built from 13 residues. Per the germline V gene, CDR1 is MNHEY and CDR2 is SVGAGI. CDR3 coding DNA: TGTGCCAGCATAGGCGGGAGTCTCTACGAGCAGTACTTC. Amino acids: CASIGGSLYEQYF.

This clone occurred a few times. The J gene is TRBJ1-2, the V gene TRBV5-1; unclear D gene. The CDR3 totals 13 residues. CDR1 SGHRS and CDR2 YFSETQ come from the germline V gene. V lost 8 bases and J 7 bases, leaving 18 bases between the germline ends. The CDR3 here is CASGGTTDLGYTF. The CDR3 DNA reads as TGCGCCAGTGGAGGTACTACCGATCTTGGCTACACCTTC.

V gene TRBV5-5 combines with J gene TRBJ2-2, with 12 bases that match TRBD2. The J segment lost 7 bases and the V segment lost 4 bases, leaving 14 bases of the junction unmatched. The CDR3 has 18 amino acids. Germline CDR1 and CDR2: SGHKS and YYEKEE (reference sequence). The CDR3 sequence is CASSQEPTSGGLVGELFF. The CDR3 DNA reads TGTGCCAGCAGCCAGGAACCCACTAGCGGGGGGCTTGTCGGGGAGCTGTTTTTT. The full variable domain, its missing parts supplied by reference TRBV5-5 and TRBJ2-2, is DAGVTQSPTHLIKTRGQQVTLRCSPISGHKSVSWYQQVLGQGPQFIFQYYEKEERGRGNFPDRFSARQFPNYSSELNVNALLLGDSALYLCASSQEPTSGGLVGELFFGEGSRLTVL.

The V call is TRBV10-2, the J call TRBJ2-1; TRBD2 matches 10 bases. This CDR3 has 16 amino acids. V lost 6 bases and J lost 1; bases outside the gene matches: 6. Per germline, CDR1 WSHSY and CDR2 SAAADI. The CDR3 reads CASRLAGEPSYNEQFF. CDR3 DNA sequence: TGCGCCAGCAGGCTAGCGGGGGAACCATCCTACAATGAGCAGTTCTTC.

The chain employs TRBV5-5 and TRBJ2-5, with 7 positions matching TRBD2. CDR1 and CDR2 from the germline V gene are SGHKS and YYEKEE (reference sequence). CDR3 length: 14 amino acids. The V and J ends lost 1 base and 2 bases, in that order; junction bases with no gene match: 2. This CDR3 reads CASSLRREQETQYF. In nucleotides, the CDR3 is TGTGCCAGCAGCTTGAGGCGGGAGCAAGAGACCCAGTACTTC.

This sequence joins TRBV5-6 and TRBJ2-7; TRBD2 might be the D (5 bases). The V end lost 0 bases, the J end lost 4 bases, and 11 bases lay between the germline ends. This CDR3 has 14 amino acids. CDR1 and CDR2 from the germline V gene are SGHDT and YYEEEE. CDR3: CASSLEASRYEQYF. CDR3 nucleotides: TGTGCCAGCAGCTTGGAAGCTAGCCGGTACGAGCAGTACTTC.